These 13 T cell receptor beta chains share one sample of origin, sequenced in a study of blood T cells in healthy people across ages. A second roughly 7 to 12 cycle PCR used barcoded and J-beta primers. TCRdb processed the 5' RACE reads anew with MiXCR; each CDR3 protein has one entry. The sample has hundreds of thousands of distinct CDR3 sequences; roughly half are singletons. Sequenced material: blood. The source is a man aged 60-69 years in good health.

V gene TRBV28 combines with J gene TRBJ2-3, with unresolved D. Trimming took 2 bases from V and 6 from J, leaving 9 bases between them. The CDR3 contains 13 residues. Looked up from germline, CDR1 is MDHEN and CDR2 is SYDVKM. CDR3 nucleotides: TGTGCCAGCAGTTTAGTCGGTAGCGATACGCAGTATTTT. Its translation: CASSLVGSDTQYF.

This rearrangement joins TRBV20-1 to TRBJ2-1, with D possibly TRBD1 on 6 matching bases. Looked up from germline, CDR1 is DFQATT and CDR2 is SNEGSKA (reference sequence). V gave up 3 bases and J gave up 10 bases, with 22 bases separating them. The CDR3 is made up of 15 amino acids. The CDR3 bases are TGCAGTGCTAGTAACAGGGTGGAGCGCTCCTACGAGCAGTTCTTC. Translating it yields CSASNRVERSYEQFF.

This chain connects TRBV28 to TRBJ1-5; weak D call: TRBD1 (6 bases). CDR3 length: 14 amino acids. CDR1 is MDHEN, CDR2 SYDVKM, per germline. Trimming cost V 5 bases and J 5 bases, with 13 bases left between them. The CDR3 loop is CASSVGGRHQPQHF. The CDR3 DNA reads as TGTGCCAGCAGTGTAGGGGGTCGGCATCAGCCCCAGCATTTT.

The rearrangement links TRBV7-2 to TRBJ2-7; weak D call: TRBD1 (8 bases). This CDR3 spans 16 amino acids. Germline V gives CDR1 SGHTA, CDR2 FQGNSA. The V and J ends lost 6 bases and 0 bases respectively, with 18 bases between them. The DNA for the CDR3 is TGTGCCAGCAGTTTAAGCAGCGGGACAGGCTCCTACGAGCAGTACTTC. This translates into CASSLSSGTGSYEQYF. The whole variable domain, remainder taken from reference TRBV7-2 and TRBJ2-7, is GAGVSQSPSNKVTEKGKDVELRCDPISGHTALYWYRQSLGQGLEFLIYFQGNSAPDKSGLPSDRFSAERTGGSVSTLTIQRTQQEDSAVYLCASSLSSGTGSYEQYFGPGTRLTVT.

This clonotype was counted a few times. The V and J genes are TRBV9 and TRBJ2-3, with 8 nucleotides matching TRBD1. V dropped 0 bases and J dropped 2; count of bases not matched to a gene: 5. The CDR3 has 16 amino acids. Germline V gene sequence: CDR1 SGDLS, CDR2 YYNGEE. In DNA form, the CDR3 reads TGTGCCAGCAGCGTAGGTTTGGGACAGGACACAGATACGCAGTATTTT. Encoded protein: CASSVGLGQDTDTQYF.

This clonotype was seen only once. J is TRBJ2-5 and V is TRBV7-8, with D possibly being TRBD1 (6 bases). The CDR3 spans 15 residues. The V and J ends lost 1 base and 4 bases respectively, with 13 bases between them. Looked up from germline, CDR1 is SGHVS and CDR2 is FQNEAQ. CDR3: CASSLGGREGETQYF. The CDR3 DNA reads TGTGCCAGCAGCTTAGGGGGGCGAGAGGGAGAGACCCAGTACTTC.

This clonotype occurred a few times. The chain carries TRBV4-2 and TRBJ2-1; 10 positions agree with TRBD2. The CDR3 loop spans 16 amino acids. The trim removed 3 bases at V and 8 bases at J, leaving 10 bases unmatched. Per germline, CDR1 LGHNA and CDR2 YNFKEQ. CDR3 DNA: TGTGCCAGCAGCCACGGGGTCCAGCGGGAGGGCGATGAGCAGTTCTTC. Its protein product is CASSHGVQREGDEQFF.

CDR3 region: CASSLTQGQGTPTF. Written as DNA, the CDR3 is TGTGCCAGCAGCTTAACGCAGGGACAGGGGACGCCCACCTTC. The rearrangement joins TRBV7-2 to TRBJ1-2; TRBD1 matches at 10 bases. Germline values: CDR1 SGHTA, CDR2 FQGNSA. The CDR3 consists of 14 residues. Germline trimming cut 2 bases from V and 13 bases from J; bases unmatched to any gene: 10.

This chain uses TRBV18 with TRBJ2-3; D is perhaps TRBD2 (6 bases). The CDR3 has 12 residues. Per germline, CDR1 KGHSH and CDR2 LQKENI. Deletions cut 6 bases from V and 6 bases from J, with 10 bases between. The CDR3 loop is CASSPREDTQYF. CDR3 coding DNA: TGTGCCAGCTCCCCTCGGGAGGATACGCAGTATTTT.

This clonotype was found once. At one end the junction does not follow the germline gene, possibly because of a read error. This chain joins TRBV29-1 and TRBJ2-6; TRBD1 might be the D (5 bases). Germline V gene sequence: CDR1 SQVTM, CDR2 ANQGSEA. The CDR3 is made up of 14 amino acids. Written as DNA, the CDR3 is TGCGGCGTTGAAGGGGCTGACGGGGCCAACGTCCTGACTTTC. Protein sequence: CGVEGADGANVLTF.

A few counts support this clonotype. A much more abundant neighbour one base away suggests this may be a read error. This rearrangement joins TRBV29-1 to TRBJ2-5, with 7 nucleotides matching TRBD2. Per germline, CDR1 SQVTM and CDR2 ANQGSEA. CDR3 length: 14 residues. The CDR3 nucleotides read TGCAGCGTTGTGGGCAGTGGGGGGGGAGAGGCCCAGTACTTC. It specifies CSVVGSGGGEAQYF.

V and J are TRBV28 and TRBJ1-5; the match to TRBD1 covers 8 bases. Germline CDR1 MDHEN, CDR2 SYDVKM. This CDR3 contains 15 residues. The trim removed 6 bases at V and 5 bases at J, leaving 9 bases unmatched. CDR3 DNA sequence: TGTGCCAGCAGCCCGACAGGGGAGGGACATCAGCCCCAGCATTTT. It codes for CASSPTGEGHQPQHF.

In its sample, this clonotype was seen many times. V gene TRBV7-2 combines with J gene TRBJ2-7; D assignment may be TRBD1 or TRBD2 (5 bases each). V gave up 5 bases and J gave up 5 bases, with 16 bases separating them. Looked up from germline, CDR1 is SGHTA and CDR2 is FQGNSA. This CDR3 has 14 residues. In DNA form, the CDR3 reads TGTGCCAGCAGCGTCCGCCGGGACGGGCACGAGCAGTACTTC. Protein product: CASSVRRDGHEQYF.